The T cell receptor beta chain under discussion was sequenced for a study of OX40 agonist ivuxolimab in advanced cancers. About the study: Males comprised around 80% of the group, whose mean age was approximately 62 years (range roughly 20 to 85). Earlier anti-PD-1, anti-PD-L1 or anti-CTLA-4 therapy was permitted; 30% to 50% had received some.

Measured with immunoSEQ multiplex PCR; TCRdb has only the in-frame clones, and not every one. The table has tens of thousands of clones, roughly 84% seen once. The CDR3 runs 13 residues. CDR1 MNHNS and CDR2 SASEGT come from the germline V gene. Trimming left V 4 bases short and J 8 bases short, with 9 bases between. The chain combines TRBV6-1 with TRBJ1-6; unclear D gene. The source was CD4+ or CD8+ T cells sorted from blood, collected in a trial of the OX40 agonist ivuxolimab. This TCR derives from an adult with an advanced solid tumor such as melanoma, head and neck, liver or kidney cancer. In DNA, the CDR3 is TGTGCCAGCAGTGGGCATTGGGATTCACCCCTCCACTTT. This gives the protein CASSGHWDSPLHF.